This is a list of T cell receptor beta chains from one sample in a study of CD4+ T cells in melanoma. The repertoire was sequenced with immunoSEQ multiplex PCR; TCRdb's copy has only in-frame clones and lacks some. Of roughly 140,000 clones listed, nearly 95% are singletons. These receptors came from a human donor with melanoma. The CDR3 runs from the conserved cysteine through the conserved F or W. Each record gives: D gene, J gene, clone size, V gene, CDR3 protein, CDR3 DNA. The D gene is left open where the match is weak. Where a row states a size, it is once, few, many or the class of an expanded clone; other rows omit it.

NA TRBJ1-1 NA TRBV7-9 CASSLFGQGYNTEAFF TGTGCCAGCAGCTTATTCGGGCAAGGCTACAACACTGAAGCTTTCTTT
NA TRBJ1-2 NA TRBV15 CATSRDIHSKGDYGYTF TGTGCCACCAGCAGAGATATTCACTCGAAGGGAGACTATGGCTACACCTTC
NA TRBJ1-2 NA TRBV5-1 CASSLAGFVDYGYTF TGCGCCAGCAGCTTGGCTGGGTTCGTGGACTATGGCTACACCTTC
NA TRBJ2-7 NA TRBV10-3 CAISNAQALGEYF TGTGCCATCAGTAACGCGCAGGCGCTTGGGGAGTACTTC
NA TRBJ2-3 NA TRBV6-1 CASKDRGRTDTQYF TGTGCCAGCAAAGATCGGGGGCGCACAGATACGCAGTATTTT
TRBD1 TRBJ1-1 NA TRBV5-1 CASNQWTGINTEAFF TGCGCCAGCAACCAATGGACAGGAATAAACACTGAAGCTTTCTTT
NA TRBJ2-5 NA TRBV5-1 CASSLQGSIWETQYF TGCGCCAGCAGCTTGCAGGGGAGTATTTGGGAGACCCAGTACTTC
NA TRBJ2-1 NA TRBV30 CAWSPGGNEQFF TGTGCCTGGAGTCCCGGGGGCAATGAGCAGTTCTTC
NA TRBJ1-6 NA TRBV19 CASSADRYSPLHF TGTGCCAGTAGTGCTGACAGATATTCACCCCTCCACTTT
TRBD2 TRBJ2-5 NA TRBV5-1 CASSLLSGGAKETQYF TGCGCCAGCAGCTTGCTAAGCGGGGGGGCCAAAGAGACCCAGTACTTC
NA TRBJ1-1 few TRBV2 CASSAGRSEAFF TGTGCCAGCAGCGCGGGACGGAGTGAAGCTTTCTTT